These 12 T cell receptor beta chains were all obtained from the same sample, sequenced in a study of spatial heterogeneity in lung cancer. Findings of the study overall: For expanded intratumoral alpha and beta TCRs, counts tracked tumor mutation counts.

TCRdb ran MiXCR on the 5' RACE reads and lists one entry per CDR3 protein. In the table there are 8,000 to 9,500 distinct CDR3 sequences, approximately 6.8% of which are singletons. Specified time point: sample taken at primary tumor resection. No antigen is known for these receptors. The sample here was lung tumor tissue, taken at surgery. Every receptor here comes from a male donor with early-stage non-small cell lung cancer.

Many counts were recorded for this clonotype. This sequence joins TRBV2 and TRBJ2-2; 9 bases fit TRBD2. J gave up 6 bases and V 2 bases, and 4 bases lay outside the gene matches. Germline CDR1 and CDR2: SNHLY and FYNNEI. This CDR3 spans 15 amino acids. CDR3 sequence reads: CASSELAGVSGELFF. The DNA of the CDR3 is TGTGCCAGCAGTGAATTAGCGGGAGTTTCCGGGGAGCTGTTTTTT. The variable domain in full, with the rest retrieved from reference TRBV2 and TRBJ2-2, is EPEVTQTPSHQVTQMGQEVILRCVPISNHLYFYWYRQILGQKVEFLVSFYNNEISEKSEIFDDQFSVERPDGSNFTLKIRSTKLEDSAMYFCASSELAGVSGELFFGEGSRLTVL.

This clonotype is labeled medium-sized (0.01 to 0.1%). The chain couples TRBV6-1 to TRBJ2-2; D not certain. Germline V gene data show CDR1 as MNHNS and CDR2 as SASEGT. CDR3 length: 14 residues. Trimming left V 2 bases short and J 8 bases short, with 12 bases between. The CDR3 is CASSERRAAGELFF. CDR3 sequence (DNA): TGTGCCAGCAGTGAACGAAGGGCGGCGGGGGAGCTGTTTTTT.

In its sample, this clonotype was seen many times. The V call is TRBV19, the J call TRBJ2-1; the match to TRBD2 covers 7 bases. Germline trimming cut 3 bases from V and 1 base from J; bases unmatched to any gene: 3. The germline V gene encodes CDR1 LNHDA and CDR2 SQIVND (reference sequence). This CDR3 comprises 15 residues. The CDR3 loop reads CASSIASGSYNEQFF. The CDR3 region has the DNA TGTGCCAGTAGTATCGCTAGCGGATCCTACAATGAGCAGTTCTTC.

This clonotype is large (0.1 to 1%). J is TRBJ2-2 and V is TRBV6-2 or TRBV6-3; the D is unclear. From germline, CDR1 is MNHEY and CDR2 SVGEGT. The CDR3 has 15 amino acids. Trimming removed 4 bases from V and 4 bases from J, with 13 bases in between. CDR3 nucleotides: TGTGCCAGCAGTTCCCACCCGAGGATCACCGGGGAGCTGTTTTTT. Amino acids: CASSSHPRITGELFF.

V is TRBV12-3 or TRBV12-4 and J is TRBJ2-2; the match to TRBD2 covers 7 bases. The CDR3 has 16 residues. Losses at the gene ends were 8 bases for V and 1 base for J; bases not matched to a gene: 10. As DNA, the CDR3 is TGTGCCAGCTTTCTTGGGAGCGGGATGAACACCGGGGAGCTGTTTTTT. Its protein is CASFLGSGMNTGELFF.

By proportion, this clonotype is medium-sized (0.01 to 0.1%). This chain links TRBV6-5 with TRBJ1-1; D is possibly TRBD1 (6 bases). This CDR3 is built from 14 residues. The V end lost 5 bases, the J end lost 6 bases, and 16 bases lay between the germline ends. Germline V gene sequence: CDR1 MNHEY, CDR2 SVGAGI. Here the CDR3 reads CASSPQGFLAEAFF. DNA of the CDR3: TGTGCCAGCAGTCCCCAGGGGTTTCTCGCTGAAGCTTTCTTT.

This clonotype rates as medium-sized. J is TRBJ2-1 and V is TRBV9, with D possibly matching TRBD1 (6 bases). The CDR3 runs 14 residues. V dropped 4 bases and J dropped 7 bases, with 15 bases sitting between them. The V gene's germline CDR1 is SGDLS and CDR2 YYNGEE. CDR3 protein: CASSPRGGRNEQFF. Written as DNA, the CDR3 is TGTGCCAGCAGCCCCCGTGGGGGCCGGAATGAGCAGTTCTTC.

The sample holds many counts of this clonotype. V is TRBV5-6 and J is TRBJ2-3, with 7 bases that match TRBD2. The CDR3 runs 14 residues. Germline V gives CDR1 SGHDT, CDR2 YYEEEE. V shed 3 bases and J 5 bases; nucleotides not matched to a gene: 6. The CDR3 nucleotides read TGTGCCAGCAGCTCAAGCGGGACGGGAGATACGCAGTATTTT. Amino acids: CASSSSGTGDTQYF.

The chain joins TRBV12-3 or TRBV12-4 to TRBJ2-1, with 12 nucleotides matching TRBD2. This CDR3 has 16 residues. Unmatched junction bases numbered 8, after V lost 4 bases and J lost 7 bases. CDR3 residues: CASSSTTSGRRNEQFF. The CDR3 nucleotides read TGTGCCAGCAGTTCTACGACTAGCGGGAGAAGAAATGAGCAGTTCTTC.

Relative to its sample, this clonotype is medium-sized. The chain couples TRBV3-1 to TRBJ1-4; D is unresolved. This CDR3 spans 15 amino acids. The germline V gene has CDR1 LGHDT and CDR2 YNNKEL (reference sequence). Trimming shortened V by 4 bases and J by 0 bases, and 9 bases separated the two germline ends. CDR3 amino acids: CASSPLGTTNEKLFF. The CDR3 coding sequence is TGTGCCAGCAGCCCCTTGGGGACAACTAATGAAAAACTGTTTTTT.

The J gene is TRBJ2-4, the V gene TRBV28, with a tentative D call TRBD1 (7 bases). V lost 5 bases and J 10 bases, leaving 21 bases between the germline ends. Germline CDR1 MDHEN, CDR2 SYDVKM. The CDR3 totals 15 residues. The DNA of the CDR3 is TGTGCCAGCAGTAGTTCGTCGCGCCCAGGGGGGATTCAGTACTTC. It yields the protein CASSSSSRPGGIQYF.

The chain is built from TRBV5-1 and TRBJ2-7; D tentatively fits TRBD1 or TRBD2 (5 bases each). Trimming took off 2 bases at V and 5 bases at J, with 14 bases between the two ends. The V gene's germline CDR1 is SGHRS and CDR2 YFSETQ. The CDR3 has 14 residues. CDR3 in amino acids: CASSFTGALDEQYF. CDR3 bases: TGCGCCAGCAGCTTTACCGGGGCCTTAGACGAGCAGTACTTC.